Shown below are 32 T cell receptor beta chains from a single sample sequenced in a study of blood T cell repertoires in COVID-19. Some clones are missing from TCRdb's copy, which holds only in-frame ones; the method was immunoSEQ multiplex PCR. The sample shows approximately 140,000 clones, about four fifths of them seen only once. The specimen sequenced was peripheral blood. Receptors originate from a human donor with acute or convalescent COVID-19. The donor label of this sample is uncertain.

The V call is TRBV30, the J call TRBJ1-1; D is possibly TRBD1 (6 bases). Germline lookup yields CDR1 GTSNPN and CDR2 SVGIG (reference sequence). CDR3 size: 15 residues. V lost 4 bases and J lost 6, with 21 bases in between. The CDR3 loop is CAWNHRAGAHAEAFF. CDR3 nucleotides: TGTGCCTGGAACCACCGCGCGGGGGCCCACGCTGAAGCTTTCTTT.

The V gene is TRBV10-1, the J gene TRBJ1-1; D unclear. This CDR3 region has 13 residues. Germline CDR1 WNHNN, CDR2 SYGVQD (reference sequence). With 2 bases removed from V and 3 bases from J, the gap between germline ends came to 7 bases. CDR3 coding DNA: TGCGCCAGCAGTGAGGGCAGGTACACTGAAGCTTTCTTT. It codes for CASSEGRYTEAFF.

The CDR3 loop is CASSRGTGGFEQYV. CDR3 bases: TGTGCCAGCAGTAGGGGGACAGGGGGTTTCGAGCAGTACGTC. The V gene is TRBV6-5, the J gene TRBJ2-7; 11 nucleotides agree with TRBD1. CDR1 and CDR2 from the germline V gene are MNHEY and SVGAGI. The CDR3 is made up of 14 amino acids. Losses at the gene ends were 5 bases for V and 6 bases for J; bases not matched to a gene: 6.

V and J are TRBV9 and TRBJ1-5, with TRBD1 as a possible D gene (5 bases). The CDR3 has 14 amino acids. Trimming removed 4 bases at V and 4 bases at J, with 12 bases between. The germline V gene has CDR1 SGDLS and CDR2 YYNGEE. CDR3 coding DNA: TGTGCCAGCAGCCCCGGGCAGGGTAATCAGCCCCAGCATTTT. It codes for CASSPGQGNQPQHF.

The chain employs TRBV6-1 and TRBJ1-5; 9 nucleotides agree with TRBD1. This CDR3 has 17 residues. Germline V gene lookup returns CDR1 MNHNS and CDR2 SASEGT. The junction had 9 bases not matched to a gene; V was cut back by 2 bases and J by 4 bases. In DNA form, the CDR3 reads TGTGCCAGCAGTGAAAGAGGACAGGGGTCTCTAAATCAGCCCCAGCATTTT. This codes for CASSERGQGSLNQPQHF.

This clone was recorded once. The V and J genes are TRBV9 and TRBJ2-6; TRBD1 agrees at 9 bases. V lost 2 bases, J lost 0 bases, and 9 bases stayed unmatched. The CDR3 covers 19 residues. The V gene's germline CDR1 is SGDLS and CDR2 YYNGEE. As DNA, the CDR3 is TGTGCCAGCAGCGTTTCCGGGACAGGGATGAGCTCTGGGGCCAACGTCCTGACTTTC. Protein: CASSVSGTGMSSGANVLTF.

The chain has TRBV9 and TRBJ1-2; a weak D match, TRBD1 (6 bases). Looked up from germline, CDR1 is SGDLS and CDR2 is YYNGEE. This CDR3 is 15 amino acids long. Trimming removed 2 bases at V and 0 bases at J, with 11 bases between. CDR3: CASSVGAPANYGYTF. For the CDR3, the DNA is TGTGCCAGCAGCGTGGGGGCCCCAGCTAACTATGGCTACACCTTC.

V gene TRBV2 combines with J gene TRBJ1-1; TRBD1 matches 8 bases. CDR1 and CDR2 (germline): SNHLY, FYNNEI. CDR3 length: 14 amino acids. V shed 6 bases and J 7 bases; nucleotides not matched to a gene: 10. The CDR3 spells CASRGRRQGLEAFF. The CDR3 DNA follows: TGTGCCAGCAGGGGCCGGAGACAGGGGCTTGAAGCTTTCTTT.

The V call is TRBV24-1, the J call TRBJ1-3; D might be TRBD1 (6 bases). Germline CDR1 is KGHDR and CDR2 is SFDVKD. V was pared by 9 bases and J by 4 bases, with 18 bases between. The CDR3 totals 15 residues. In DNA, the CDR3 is TGTGCCACCCCCTCACAGGGCTCAGACGGAAACACCATATATTTT. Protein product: CATPSQGSDGNTIYF.

CDR3 sequence (DNA): TGTGCCAGCAGCCCGAGCGGGACCTCCTACGAGCAGTACTTC. This translates into CASSPSGTSYEQYF. The chain recombines TRBV3-1 (or the pseudogene TRBV3-2) with TRBJ2-7; TRBD2 matches at 7 bases. V lost 4 bases, J lost 0 bases, and 3 bases stayed unmatched. The CDR3 has 14 amino acids. Looked up from germline, CDR1 is LGHDT and CDR2 is YNNKEL (reference sequence).

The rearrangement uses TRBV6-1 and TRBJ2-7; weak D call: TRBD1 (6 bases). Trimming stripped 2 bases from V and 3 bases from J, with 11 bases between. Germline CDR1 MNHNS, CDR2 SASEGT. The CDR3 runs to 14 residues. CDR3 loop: CASSETGQLYEQYF. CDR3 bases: TGTGCCAGCAGTGAAACGGGACAACTCTACGAGCAGTACTTC.

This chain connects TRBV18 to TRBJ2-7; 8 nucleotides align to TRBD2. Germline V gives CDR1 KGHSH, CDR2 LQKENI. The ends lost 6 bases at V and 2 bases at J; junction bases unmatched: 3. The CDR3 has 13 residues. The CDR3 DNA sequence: TGTGCCAGCTCCCGGGGGGGTCCCTACGAGCAGTACTTC. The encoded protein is CASSRGGPYEQYF.

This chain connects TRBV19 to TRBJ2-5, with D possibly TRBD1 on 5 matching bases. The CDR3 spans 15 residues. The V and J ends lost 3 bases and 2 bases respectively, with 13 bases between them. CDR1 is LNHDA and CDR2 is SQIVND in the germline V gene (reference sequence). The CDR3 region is CASSMQGMGQETQYF. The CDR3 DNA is TGTGCCAGTAGTATGCAGGGCATGGGGCAAGAGACCCAGTACTTC.

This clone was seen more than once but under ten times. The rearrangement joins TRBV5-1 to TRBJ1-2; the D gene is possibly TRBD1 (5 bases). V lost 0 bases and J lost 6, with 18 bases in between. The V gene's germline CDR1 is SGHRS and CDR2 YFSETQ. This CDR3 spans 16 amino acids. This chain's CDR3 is CASSLDQGGSVDGYTF. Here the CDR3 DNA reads TGCGCCAGCAGCTTGGACCAGGGTGGTAGTGTGGATGGCTACACCTTC.

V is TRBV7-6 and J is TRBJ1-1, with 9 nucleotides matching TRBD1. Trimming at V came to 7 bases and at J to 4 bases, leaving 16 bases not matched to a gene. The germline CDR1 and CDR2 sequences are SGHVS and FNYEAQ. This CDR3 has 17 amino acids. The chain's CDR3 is CASNLGPGTGKVTEAFF. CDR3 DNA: TGTGCCAGCAACCTAGGTCCCGGGACAGGGAAAGTCACTGAAGCTTTCTTT.

This chain's CDR3 is CASSQGQGTVSGNTIYF. As DNA, the CDR3 is TGCGCCAGCAGCCAAGGACAGGGCACTGTCTCTGGAAACACCATATATTTT. The J gene is TRBJ1-3, the V gene TRBV5-1, with TRBD1 matching 8 bases. This CDR3 region has 17 residues. J was trimmed by 0 bases and V by 4 bases; bases with no gene match: 9. Germline CDR1 is SGHRS and CDR2 is YFSETQ.

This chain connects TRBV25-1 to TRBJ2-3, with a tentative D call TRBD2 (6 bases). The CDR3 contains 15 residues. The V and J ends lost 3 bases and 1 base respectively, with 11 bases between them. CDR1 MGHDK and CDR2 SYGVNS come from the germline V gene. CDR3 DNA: TGTGCCAGCAGTGAGGCCAGGAGGGGCACAGATACGCAGTATTTT. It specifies CASSEARRGTDTQYF.

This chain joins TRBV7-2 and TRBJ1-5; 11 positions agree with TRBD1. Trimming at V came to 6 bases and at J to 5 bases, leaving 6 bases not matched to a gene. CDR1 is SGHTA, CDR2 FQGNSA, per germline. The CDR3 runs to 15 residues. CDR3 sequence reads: CASSPGQGGYQPQHF. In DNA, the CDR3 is TGTGCCAGCAGTCCGGGACAGGGGGGATATCAGCCCCAGCATTTT.

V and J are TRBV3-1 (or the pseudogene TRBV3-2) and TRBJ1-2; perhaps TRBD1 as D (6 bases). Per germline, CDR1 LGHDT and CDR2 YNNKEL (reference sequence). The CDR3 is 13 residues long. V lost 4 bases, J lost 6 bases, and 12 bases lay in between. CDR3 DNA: TGTGCCAGCAGCCCCAGGGGCCGAGATGGCTACACCTTC. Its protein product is CASSPRGRDGYTF.

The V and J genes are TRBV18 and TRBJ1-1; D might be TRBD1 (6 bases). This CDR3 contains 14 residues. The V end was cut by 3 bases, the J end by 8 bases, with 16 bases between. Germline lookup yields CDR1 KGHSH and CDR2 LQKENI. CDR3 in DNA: TGTGCCAGCTCACCCAGGACAGCCCTATCAGAAGCTTTCTTT. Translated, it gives CASSPRTALSEAFF.

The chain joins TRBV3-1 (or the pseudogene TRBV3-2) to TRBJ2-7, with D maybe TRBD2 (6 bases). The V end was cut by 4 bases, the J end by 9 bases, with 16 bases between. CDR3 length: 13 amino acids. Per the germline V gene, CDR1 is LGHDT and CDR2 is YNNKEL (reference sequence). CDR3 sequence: CASSPAGGVGQYF. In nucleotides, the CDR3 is TGTGCCAGCAGCCCCGCCGGGGGAGTCGGGCAGTACTTC.

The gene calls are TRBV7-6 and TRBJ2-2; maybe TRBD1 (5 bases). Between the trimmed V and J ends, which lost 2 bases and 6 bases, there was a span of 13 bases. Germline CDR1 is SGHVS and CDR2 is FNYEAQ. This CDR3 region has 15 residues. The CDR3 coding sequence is TGTGCCAGCAGCTTAAGGTGGGGCCTCTCCGGGGAGCTGTTTTTT. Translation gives CASSLRWGLSGELFF.

The CDR3 DNA follows: TGTGCCTGGAGTTGGGGACAGCTTTCCTCCTACGAGCAGTACTTC. Encoded protein: CAWSWGQLSSYEQYF. The chain couples TRBV30 to TRBJ2-7; 7 bases are a match to TRBD1. J lost 0 bases, V lost 2 bases, and 7 bases had no gene match. CDR3 length equals 15 residues. The V gene's germline CDR1 is GTSNPN and CDR2 SVGIG (reference sequence).

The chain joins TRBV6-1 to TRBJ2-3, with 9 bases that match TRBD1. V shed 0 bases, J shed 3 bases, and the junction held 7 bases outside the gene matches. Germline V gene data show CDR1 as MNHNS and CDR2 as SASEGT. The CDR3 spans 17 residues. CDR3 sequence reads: CASSEAHTGGGTDTQYF. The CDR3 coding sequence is TGTGCCAGCAGTGAAGCACATACAGGGGGCGGAACAGATACGCAGTATTTT.

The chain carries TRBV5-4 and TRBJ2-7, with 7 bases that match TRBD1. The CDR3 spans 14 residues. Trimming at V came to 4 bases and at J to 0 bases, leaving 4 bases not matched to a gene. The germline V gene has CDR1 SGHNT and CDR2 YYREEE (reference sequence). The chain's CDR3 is CASSVQGNSYEQYV. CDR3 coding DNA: TGTGCCAGCAGCGTACAGGGGAACTCCTACGAGCAGTACGTC.

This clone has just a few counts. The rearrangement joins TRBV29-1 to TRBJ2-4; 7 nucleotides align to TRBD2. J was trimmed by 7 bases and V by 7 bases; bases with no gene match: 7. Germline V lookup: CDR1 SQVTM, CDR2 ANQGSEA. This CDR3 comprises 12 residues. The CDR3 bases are TGCAGCGCCTGGGAGGGAGGGAACATTCAGTACTTC. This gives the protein CSAWEGGNIQYF.

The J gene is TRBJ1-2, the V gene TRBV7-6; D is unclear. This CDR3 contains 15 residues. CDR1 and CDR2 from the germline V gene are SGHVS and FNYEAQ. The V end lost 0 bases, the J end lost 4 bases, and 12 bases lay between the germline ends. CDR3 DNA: TGTGCCAGCAGCTTAGCCGGTGCCCCATTCTATGGCTACACCTTC. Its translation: CASSLAGAPFYGYTF. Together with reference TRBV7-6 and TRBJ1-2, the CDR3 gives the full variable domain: GAGVSQSPRYKVTKRGQDVALRCDPISGHVSLYWYRQALGQGPEFLTYFNYEAQQDKSGLPNDRFSAERPEGSISTLTIQRTEQRDSAMYRCASSLAGAPFYGYTFGSGTRLTVV.

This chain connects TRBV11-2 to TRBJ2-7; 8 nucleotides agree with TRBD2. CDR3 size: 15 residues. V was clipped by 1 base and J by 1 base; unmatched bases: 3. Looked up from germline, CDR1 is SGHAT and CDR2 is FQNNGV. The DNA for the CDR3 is TGTGCCAGCAGCTTAGCTAGCGGGCCATCCTACGAGCAGTACGTC. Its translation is CASSLASGPSYEQYV.

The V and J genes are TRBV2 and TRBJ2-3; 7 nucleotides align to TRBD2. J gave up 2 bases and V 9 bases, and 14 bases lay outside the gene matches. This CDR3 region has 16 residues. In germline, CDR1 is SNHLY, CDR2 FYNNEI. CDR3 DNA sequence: TGTGCCAGGGTTCCCCTGGCGGGGGAAAACACAGATACGCAGTATTTT. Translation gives CARVPLAGENTDTQYF.

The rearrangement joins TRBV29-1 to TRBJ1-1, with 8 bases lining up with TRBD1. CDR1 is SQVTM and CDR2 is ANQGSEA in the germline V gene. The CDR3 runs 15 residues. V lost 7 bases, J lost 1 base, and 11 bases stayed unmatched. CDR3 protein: CSARQGTEANTEAFF. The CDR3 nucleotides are TGCAGCGCACGACAGGGGACCGAGGCGAACACTGAAGCTTTCTTT.

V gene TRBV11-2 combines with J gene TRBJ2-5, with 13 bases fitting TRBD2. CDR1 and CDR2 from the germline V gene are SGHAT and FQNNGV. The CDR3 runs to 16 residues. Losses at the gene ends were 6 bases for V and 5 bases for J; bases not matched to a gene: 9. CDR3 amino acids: CASRKLAGGPGETQYF. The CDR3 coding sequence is TGTGCCAGCAGAAAACTAGCGGGGGGGCCGGGGGAGACCCAGTACTTC.

The CDR3 nucleotides read TGTGCCAGCAAGCCTAGCGGGGCGGGGAAGACCCAGTACTTC. This sequence encodes CASKPSGAGKTQYF. This sequence joins TRBV6-5 and TRBJ2-5; 9 positions agree with TRBD2. The ends lost 7 bases at V and 6 bases at J; junction bases unmatched: 9. The length of the CDR3 is 14 residues. The germline CDR1 and CDR2 sequences are MNHEY and SVGAGI.